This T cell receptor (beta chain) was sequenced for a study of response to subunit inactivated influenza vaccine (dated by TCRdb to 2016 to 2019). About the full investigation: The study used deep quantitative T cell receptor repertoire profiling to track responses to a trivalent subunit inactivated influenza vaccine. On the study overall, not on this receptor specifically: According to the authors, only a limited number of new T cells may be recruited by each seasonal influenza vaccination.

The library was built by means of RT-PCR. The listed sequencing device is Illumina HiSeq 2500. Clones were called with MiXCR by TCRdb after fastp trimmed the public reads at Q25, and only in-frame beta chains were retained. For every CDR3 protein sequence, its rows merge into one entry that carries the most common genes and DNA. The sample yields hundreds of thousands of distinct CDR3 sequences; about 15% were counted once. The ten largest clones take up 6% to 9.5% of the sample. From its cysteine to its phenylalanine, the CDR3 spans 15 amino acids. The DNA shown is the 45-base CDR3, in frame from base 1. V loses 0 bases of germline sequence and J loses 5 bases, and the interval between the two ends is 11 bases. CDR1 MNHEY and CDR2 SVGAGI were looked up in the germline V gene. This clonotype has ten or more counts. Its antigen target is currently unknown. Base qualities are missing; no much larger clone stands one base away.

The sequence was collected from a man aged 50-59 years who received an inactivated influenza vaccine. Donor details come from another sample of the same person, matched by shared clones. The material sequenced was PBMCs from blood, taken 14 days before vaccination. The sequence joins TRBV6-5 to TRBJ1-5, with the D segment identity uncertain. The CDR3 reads CASSYSMWADQPQHF. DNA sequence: TGTGCCAGCAGTTACTCGATGTGGGCGGATCAGCCCCAGCATTTT.